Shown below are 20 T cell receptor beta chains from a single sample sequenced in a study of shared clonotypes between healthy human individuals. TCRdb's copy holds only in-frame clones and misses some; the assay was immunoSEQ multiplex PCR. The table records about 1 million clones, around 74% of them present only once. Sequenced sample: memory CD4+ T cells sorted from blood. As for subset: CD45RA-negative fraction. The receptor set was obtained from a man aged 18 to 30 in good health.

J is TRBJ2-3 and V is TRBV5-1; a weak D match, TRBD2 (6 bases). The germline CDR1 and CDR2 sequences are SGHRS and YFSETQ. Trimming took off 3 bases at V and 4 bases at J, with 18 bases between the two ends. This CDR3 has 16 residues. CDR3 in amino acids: CASSSQKTTGADTQYF. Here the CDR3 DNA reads TGCGCCAGCAGCTCCCAAAAGACGACGGGGGCAGATACGCAGTATTTT.

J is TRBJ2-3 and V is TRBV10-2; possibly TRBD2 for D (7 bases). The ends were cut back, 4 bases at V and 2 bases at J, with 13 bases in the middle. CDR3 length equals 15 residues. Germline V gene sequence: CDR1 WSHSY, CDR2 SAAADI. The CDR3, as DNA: TGCGCCAGCAGTGGGTGGCGGGGGCCCACAGATACGCAGTATTTT. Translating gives CASSGWRGPTDTQYF.

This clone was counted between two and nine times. The chain's CDR3 is CASSFGGYDSYGYTF. In DNA, the CDR3 is TGCGCCAGCAGCTTTGGGGGCTACGACTCCTATGGCTACACCTTC. The chain is built from TRBV5-1 and TRBJ1-2; a weak D match, TRBD1 (6 bases). Trimming shortened V by 2 bases and J by 4 bases, and 15 bases separated the two germline ends. Looked up from germline, CDR1 is SGHRS and CDR2 is YFSETQ. This CDR3 has 15 residues.

The CDR3 here is CASSPPSGGTGELFF. The CDR3 nucleotides read TGCGCCAGCAGCCCGCCGTCGGGGGGCACCGGGGAGCTGTTTTTT. V and J are TRBV5-1 and TRBJ2-2, with 7 bases identical to TRBD2. The CDR3 consists of 15 residues. Germline loops: CDR1 SGHRS, CDR2 YFSETQ. J was trimmed by 4 bases and V by 4 bases; bases with no gene match: 7.

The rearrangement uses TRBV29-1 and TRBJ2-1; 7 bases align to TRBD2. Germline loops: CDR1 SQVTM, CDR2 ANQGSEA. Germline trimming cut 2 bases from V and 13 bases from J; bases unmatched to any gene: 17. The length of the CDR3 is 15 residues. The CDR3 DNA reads TGCAGCGTTGAATGGGACGTAGGGACTACCGGGGCCCAGTTCTTC. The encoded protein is CSVEWDVGTTGAQFF.

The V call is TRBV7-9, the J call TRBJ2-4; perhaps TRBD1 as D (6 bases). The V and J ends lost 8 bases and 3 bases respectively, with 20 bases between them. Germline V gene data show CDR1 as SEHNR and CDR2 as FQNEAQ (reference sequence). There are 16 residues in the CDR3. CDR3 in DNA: TGTGCCAGCTCGGGGAAATACAGGGTTGACAAAAACATTCAGTACTTC. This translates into CASSGKYRVDKNIQYF.

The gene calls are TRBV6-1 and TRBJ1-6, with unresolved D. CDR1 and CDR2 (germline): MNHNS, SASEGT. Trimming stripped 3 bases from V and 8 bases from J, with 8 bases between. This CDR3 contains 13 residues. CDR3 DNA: TGTGCCAGCAGTGAGTTAACGGATTCACCCCTCCACTTT. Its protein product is CASSELTDSPLHF.

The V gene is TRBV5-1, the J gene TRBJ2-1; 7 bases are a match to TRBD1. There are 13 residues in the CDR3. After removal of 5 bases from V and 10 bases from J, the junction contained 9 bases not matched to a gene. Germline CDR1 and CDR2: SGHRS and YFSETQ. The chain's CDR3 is CASSDQGVYEQFF. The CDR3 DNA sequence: TGCGCCAGCAGTGATCAGGGGGTCTACGAGCAGTTCTTC.

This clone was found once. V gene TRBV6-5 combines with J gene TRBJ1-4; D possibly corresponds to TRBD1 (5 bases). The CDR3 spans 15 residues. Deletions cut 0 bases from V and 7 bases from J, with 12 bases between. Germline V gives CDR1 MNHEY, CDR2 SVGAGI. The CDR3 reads CASSYSGGVVEKLFF. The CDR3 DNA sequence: TGTGCCAGCAGTTACTCGGGAGGGGTGGTTGAAAAACTGTTTTTT.

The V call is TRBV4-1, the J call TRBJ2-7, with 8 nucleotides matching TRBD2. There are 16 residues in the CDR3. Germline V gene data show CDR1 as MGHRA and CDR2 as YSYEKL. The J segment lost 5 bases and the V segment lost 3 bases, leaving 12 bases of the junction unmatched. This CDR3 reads CASSQGRGLGSDEQYF. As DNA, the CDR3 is TGCGCCAGCAGCCAGGGTCGGGGACTAGGATCTGACGAGCAGTACTTC.

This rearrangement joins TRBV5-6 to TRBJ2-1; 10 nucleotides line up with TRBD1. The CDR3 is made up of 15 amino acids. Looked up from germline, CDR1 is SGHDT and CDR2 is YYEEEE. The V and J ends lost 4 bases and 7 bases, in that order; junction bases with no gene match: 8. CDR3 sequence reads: CASSTTGGAGNEQFF. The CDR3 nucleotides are TGTGCCAGCAGCACGACAGGGGGCGCGGGTAATGAGCAGTTCTTC.

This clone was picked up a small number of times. The DNA of the CDR3 is TGCGCCAGCAGCTTAACGACAGGGGATGGCGGCTACACCTTC. It yields the protein CASSLTTGDGGYTF. The V and J genes are TRBV5-1 and TRBJ1-2; 8 bases map to TRBD1. In germline, CDR1 is SGHRS, CDR2 YFSETQ. This CDR3 contains 14 residues. V shed 2 bases and J 8 bases; nucleotides not matched to a gene: 8.

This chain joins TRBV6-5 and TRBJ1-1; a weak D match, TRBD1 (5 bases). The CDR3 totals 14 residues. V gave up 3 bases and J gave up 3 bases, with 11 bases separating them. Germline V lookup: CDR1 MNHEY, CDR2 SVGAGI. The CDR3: CASSYGGGDTEAFF. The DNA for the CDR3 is TGTGCCAGCAGTTATGGGGGAGGGGACACTGAAGCTTTCTTT.

The chain's CDR3 is CASREGAWEETQYF. DNA for the CDR3: TGTGCCAGCAGGGAGGGGGCCTGGGAAGAGACCCAGTACTTC. V and J are TRBV6-1 and TRBJ2-5; maybe TRBD1 (7 bases). V gave up 6 bases and J gave up 3 bases, with 14 bases separating them. The CDR3 loop spans 14 amino acids. Germline V gene lookup returns CDR1 MNHNS and CDR2 SASEGT.

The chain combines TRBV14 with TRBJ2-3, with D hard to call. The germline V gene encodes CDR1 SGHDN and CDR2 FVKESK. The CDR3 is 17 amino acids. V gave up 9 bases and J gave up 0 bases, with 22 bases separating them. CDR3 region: CARGPERRPPSTDTQYF. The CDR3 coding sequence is TGTGCCAGAGGGCCTGAAAGGCGACCTCCTAGCACAGATACGCAGTATTTT.

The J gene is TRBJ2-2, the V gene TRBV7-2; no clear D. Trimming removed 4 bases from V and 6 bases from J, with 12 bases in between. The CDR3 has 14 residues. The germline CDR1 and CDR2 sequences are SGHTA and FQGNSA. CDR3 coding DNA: TGTGCCAGCAGCTCGAACCTAGTTGCCGGGGAGCTGTTTTTT. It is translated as CASSSNLVAGELFF.

In DNA, the CDR3 is TGTGCCAGCAGCCCGGGACAGGCGGTTGAAAATGAGCAGTTCTTC. As protein: CASSPGQAVENEQFF. The chain is built from TRBV11-3 and TRBJ2-1, with 8 bases identical to TRBD1. J gave up 7 bases and V 5 bases, and 10 bases lay outside the gene matches. The CDR3 is 15 amino acids. CDR1 SGHNT and CDR2 YENEEA come from the germline V gene.

The CDR3 sequence is CASSQVGGGEETQYF. CDR3 nucleotides: TGTGCCAGCAGCCAAGTCGGCGGGGGGGAGGAGACCCAGTACTTC. The V gene is TRBV4-2, the J gene TRBJ2-5; TRBD2 matches 9 bases. In germline, CDR1 is LGHNA, CDR2 YNFKEQ. The CDR3 spans 15 residues. The ends lost 1 base at V and 5 bases at J; junction bases unmatched: 5.

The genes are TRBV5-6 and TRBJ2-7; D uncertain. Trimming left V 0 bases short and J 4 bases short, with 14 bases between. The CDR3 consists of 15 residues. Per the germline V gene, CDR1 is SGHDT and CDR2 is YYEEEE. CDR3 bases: TGTGCCAGCAGCTTGGGACGGTCCTCCGGGTACGAGCAGTACTTC. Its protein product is CASSLGRSSGYEQYF.

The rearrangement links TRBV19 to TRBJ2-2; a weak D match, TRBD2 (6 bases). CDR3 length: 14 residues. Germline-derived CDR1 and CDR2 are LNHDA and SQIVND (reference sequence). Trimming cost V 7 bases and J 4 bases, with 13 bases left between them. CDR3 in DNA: TGTGCCAGTAACTGGGACTTTGGCACCGGGGAGCTGTTTTTT. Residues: CASNWDFGTGELFF. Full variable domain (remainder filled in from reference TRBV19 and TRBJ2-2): DGGITQSPKYLFRKEGQNVTLSCEQNLNHDAMYWYRQDPGQGLRLIYYSQIVNDFQKGDIAEGYSVSREKKESFPLTVTSAQKNPTAFYLCASNWDFGTGELFFGEGSRLTVL.